These 28 T cell receptor beta chains originate from one sample sequenced in a study of human T cells and chemical hapten exposure. Time point meaning: patch test 2, 6 weeks after DPC sensitization. Treatment defined: therapeutic diphenylcyclopropenone sensitization with weekly scalp DPC. TCRdb reprocessed the RACE reads via MiXCR and lists one record per CDR3 protein. The table shows 65,000 to 90,000 distinct CDR3 sequences, with approximately 6.6% occurring only once. The starting material was whole blood, obtained in connection with sensitization to the hapten diphenylcyclopropenone (DPC). These TCRs come from a woman in her thirties with alopecia areata. Some clones in this sample may be carry-over from other donors' samples.

There are many counts of this clonotype. The gene calls are TRBV7-2 and TRBJ1-3; 7 bases align to TRBD1. Germline CDR1 SGHTA, CDR2 FQGNSA. J gave up 2 bases and V 2 bases, and 9 bases lay outside the gene matches. The CDR3 extends over 17 amino acids. The CDR3 DNA reads as TGTGCCAGCAGCTTATTACCAGGGGGTCTGGCTGGAAACACCATATATTTT. It translates to CASSLLPGGLAGNTIYF.

This clonotype was counted ten times or more. The chain has TRBV6-1 and TRBJ1-4, with D uncertain. CDR3 length equals 13 residues. CDR1 and CDR2 (germline): MNHNS, SASEGT. With 7 bases removed from V and 8 bases from J, the gap between germline ends came to 14 bases. The CDR3 spells CASMRRSGEKLFF. CDR3 DNA: TGTGCCAGCATGAGGCGCTCCGGCGAAAAACTGTTTTTT.

This chain uses TRBV6-2 or TRBV6-3 with TRBJ1-5; D is unresolved. The CDR3 extends over 14 amino acids. With 3 bases removed from V and 4 bases from J, the gap between germline ends came to 10 bases. CDR1 is MNHEY and CDR2 is SVGEGT in the germline V gene. In DNA, the CDR3 is TGTGCCAGCAGTTATCGGGGAAAAAATCAGCCCCAGCATTTT. Residues: CASSYRGKNQPQHF.

This rearrangement joins TRBV5-1 to TRBJ1-2, with D unresolved. CDR1 and CDR2 (germline): SGHRS, YFSETQ. The CDR3 consists of 15 residues. Trimming pared 1 base from V and 8 bases from J, leaving 18 bases between. CDR3 residues: CASSLKTPGEGGYTF. The CDR3 region has the DNA TGCGCCAGCAGCTTGAAAACCCCGGGAGAGGGCGGCTACACCTTC.

This clonotype was observed a handful of times. J is TRBJ2-3 and V is TRBV20-1; D is unresolved. This CDR3 comprises 14 residues. Germline V gene data show CDR1 as DFQATT and CDR2 as SNEGSKA (reference sequence). Trimming took 1 base from V and 0 from J, leaving 8 bases between them. CDR3 sequence (DNA): TGCAGTGCTAGAGGTCAGACTAGCACAGATACGCAGTATTTT. It yields the protein CSARGQTSTDTQYF.

This clonotype was seen a few times. The V call is TRBV27, the J call TRBJ2-7; D possibly matches TRBD1 or TRBD2 (5 bases each). Germline lookup yields CDR1 MNHEY and CDR2 SMNVEV (reference sequence). V was trimmed by 8 bases and J by 3 bases, leaving 23 bases between them. The CDR3 is 16 amino acids. CDR3 nucleotides: TGTGCCAGCGCGCCCTGGGGCCCCGGGACCGACTACGAGCAGTACTTC. It specifies CASAPWGPGTDYEQYF.

This clonotype was seen more than once but under ten times. V usage is TRBV7-2 and J usage is TRBJ1-2; 7 nucleotides line up with TRBD1. Trimming took 5 bases from V and 5 from J; bases not matched to a gene: 14. The CDR3 is 16 residues long. The germline V gene encodes CDR1 SGHTA and CDR2 FQGNSA. This CDR3 reads CASSDGTALPQYGYTF. The CDR3 coding sequence is TGTGCCAGCAGCGACGGGACAGCACTTCCACAGTATGGCTACACCTTC.

DNA for the CDR3: TGTGCCAGCAGTCTTTCAGGGGTTGGTGGAAAACTGTTTTTT. Amino acid sequence: CASSLSGVGGKLFF. This chain links TRBV2 with TRBJ1-4, with D possibly TRBD1 on 6 matching bases. From germline, CDR1 is SNHLY and CDR2 FYNNEI. There are 14 residues in the CDR3. The V and J ends lost 5 bases and 10 bases respectively, with 17 bases between them.

This clonotype was recorded many times. This chain joins TRBV7-8 and TRBJ2-3, with 7 bases fitting TRBD2. This CDR3 is 16 amino acids long. The trim removed 1 base at V and 4 bases at J, leaving 8 bases unmatched. Per germline, CDR1 SGHVS and CDR2 FQNEAQ. CDR3 loop: CASSLGTRIAPDTQYF. Here the CDR3 DNA reads TGTGCCAGCAGCTTAGGGACTAGAATCGCTCCAGATACGCAGTATTTT.

This clonotype occurred many times. The chain employs TRBV7-9 and TRBJ1-3; TRBD1 matches at 10 bases. Germline assignment: CDR1 SEHNR and CDR2 FQNEAQ (reference sequence). The CDR3 has 16 residues. The ends lost 5 bases at V and 3 bases at J; junction bases unmatched: 7. The DNA for the CDR3 is TGTGCCAGCAGCCAGACAGGGGGCGGACGTGGAAACACCATATATTTT. Translation: CASSQTGGGRGNTIYF.

This clonotype showed up just a few times. The chain employs TRBV29-1 and TRBJ1-1; D remains unclear. V was pared by 4 bases and J by 2 bases, with 14 bases between. CDR1 and CDR2 (germline): SQVTM, ANQGSEA. The CDR3 loop spans 14 amino acids. The DNA of the CDR3 is TGCAGCGTTGTCGTGACACCCGTAAACACTGAAGCTTTCTTT. Its protein is CSVVVTPVNTEAFF.

This clonotype was seen repeatedly, ten times or more. The chain carries TRBV20-1 and TRBJ2-3; the D gene is possibly TRBD2 (7 bases). The germline CDR1 and CDR2 sequences are DFQATT and SNEGSKA (reference sequence). CDR3 size: 15 residues. The ends were cut back, 6 bases at V and 2 bases at J, with 18 bases in the middle. The CDR3, as DNA: TGCAGTGCCCCAATTCGGGCGGGGGCCACAGATACGCAGTATTTT. This gives the protein CSAPIRAGATDTQYF.

This clonotype has more than one count but fewer than ten. The genes are TRBV6-5 and TRBJ1-2, with 8 bases aligning to TRBD1. Per the germline V gene, CDR1 is MNHEY and CDR2 is SVGAGI. V shed 6 bases, J shed 8 bases, and the junction held 8 bases outside the gene matches. The CDR3 is 13 amino acids. CDR3 DNA sequence: TGTGCCAGCAGATCCGACAGGGGCGCGGGCTACACCTTC. Its protein product is CASRSDRGAGYTF.

This chain's CDR3 is CASSLRDRGINGYTF. As DNA, the CDR3 is TGTGCCAGCAGCTTACGGGACAGGGGAATTAATGGCTACACCTTC. The genes are TRBV5-8 and TRBJ1-2; 10 nucleotides line up with TRBD1. Germline V gene data show CDR1 as SGHTS and CDR2 as YDEGEE. V shed 2 bases and J 6 bases; nucleotides not matched to a gene: 7. This CDR3 region has 15 residues.

This clonotype was seen at least ten times. This chain joins TRBV19 and TRBJ1-5; 9 bases agree with TRBD1. The CDR3 covers 18 residues. Germline loops: CDR1 LNHDA, CDR2 SQIVND (reference sequence). V lost 5 bases to trimming and J lost 0 bases; unmatched junction nucleotides: 11. The CDR3 protein is CASSAPSGQGYSNQPQHF. DNA for the CDR3: TGTGCCAGTAGTGCACCCTCGGGACAGGGATATAGCAATCAGCCCCAGCATTTT.

This clonotype was detected ten times or more. V and J are TRBV5-6 and TRBJ2-1, with TRBD1 as a possible D gene (6 bases). CDR1 and CDR2 from the germline V gene are SGHDT and YYEEEE. V lost 5 bases to trimming and J lost 11 bases, with 11 bases between them. The CDR3 loop spans 11 amino acids. CDR3 loop: CASSRDTQQFF. The CDR3 nucleotides are TGTGCCAGCAGTCGGGACACGCAGCAGTTCTTC.

The rearrangement links TRBV7-9 to TRBJ1-4; D not resolved. There are 14 residues in the CDR3. V was cut by 2 bases and J by 5 bases, with 9 bases left in between. Germline lookup yields CDR1 SEHNR and CDR2 FQNEAQ (reference sequence). CDR3 in DNA: TGTGCCAGCAGCTTAACCACAAGAAATGAAAAACTGTTTTTT. This encodes CASSLTTRNEKLFF.

This clonotype was counted ten times or more. The gene calls are TRBV29-1 and TRBJ1-5, with a weak D call TRBD1 (6 bases). In germline, CDR1 is SQVTM, CDR2 ANQGSEA. The germline V and J ends were trimmed by 5 bases and 0 bases, with 11 bases remaining between them. There are 14 residues in the CDR3. The CDR3 loop is CSVSQGNSNQPQHF. The CDR3 DNA is TGCAGCGTTAGTCAGGGGAATAGCAATCAGCCCCAGCATTTT.

This clonotype was seen repeatedly, ten times or more. This chain links TRBV2 with TRBJ1-6, with 9 nucleotides matching TRBD1. This CDR3 comprises 18 residues. Per the germline V gene, CDR1 is SNHLY and CDR2 is FYNNEI. J was trimmed by 9 bases and V by 6 bases; bases with no gene match: 18. The CDR3 sequence is CASRPPGQGLSWLSPLHF. The CDR3 DNA sequence: TGTGCCAGCAGACCGCCGGGACAGGGCCTATCTTGGCTTTCACCCCTCCACTTT.

The chain joins TRBV5-5 to TRBJ2-6, with unresolved D. The V gene's germline CDR1 is SGHKS and CDR2 YYEKEE (reference sequence). V lost 4 bases, J lost 2 bases, and 10 bases lay in between. The CDR3 is made up of 15 amino acids. CDR3 protein: CASSHVTPGANVLTF. The CDR3, as DNA: TGTGCCAGCAGCCATGTGACACCTGGGGCCAACGTCCTGACTTTC.

This clonotype came up many times. The genes are TRBV27 and TRBJ2-7, with 8 bases that match TRBD2. V lost 3 bases to trimming and J lost 2 bases; unmatched junction nucleotides: 3. The CDR3 has 14 amino acids. CDR1 is MNHEY, CDR2 SMNVEV, per germline (reference sequence). The CDR3 sequence: CASSFSGATYEQYF. The DNA for the CDR3 is TGTGCCAGCAGTTTTAGCGGGGCCACCTACGAGCAGTACTTC.

There are many counts of this clonotype. The chain couples TRBV6-5 to TRBJ1-2; D is unclear. The germline V and J ends were trimmed by 4 bases and 6 bases, with 9 bases remaining between them. This CDR3 spans 12 amino acids. Germline-derived CDR1 and CDR2 are MNHEY and SVGAGI. DNA for the CDR3: TGTGCCAGCAGTTTTTATGAGGATGGCTACACCTTC. Translating gives CASSFYEDGYTF.

The chain joins TRBV27 to TRBJ1-1; tentative D call: TRBD1 (6 bases). Germline V CDR1 and CDR2: MNHEY, SMNVEV (reference sequence). V was pared by 7 bases and J by 0 bases, with 21 bases between. The CDR3 spans 17 residues. CDR3 bases: TGTGCCAGCAACATCTCGGACAGTGAGCGAATGAACACTGAAGCTTTCTTT. It is translated as CASNISDSERMNTEAFF.

This sequence joins TRBV6-1 and TRBJ1-5, with TRBD1 matching over 9 bases. J was trimmed by 4 bases and V by 4 bases; bases with no gene match: 5. The CDR3 loop spans 15 amino acids. Germline V lookup: CDR1 MNHNS, CDR2 SASEGT. The chain's CDR3 is CASSGGTGRNQPQHF. The CDR3 DNA follows: TGTGCCAGCAGTGGCGGGACAGGGCGGAATCAGCCCCAGCATTTT.

This clonotype was observed many times. The rearrangement uses TRBV20-1 and TRBJ2-7, with D maybe TRBD1 (6 bases). This CDR3 spans 14 amino acids. Germline assignment: CDR1 DFQATT and CDR2 SNEGSKA (reference sequence). V gave up 2 bases and J gave up 3 bases, with 14 bases separating them. CDR3 sequence reads: CSARSGDTDYEQYF. CDR3 DNA sequence: TGCAGTGCTAGATCCGGGGACACCGACTACGAGCAGTACTTC.

The rearrangement uses TRBV4-2 and TRBJ2-7, with D perhaps matching TRBD2 (5 bases). In germline, CDR1 is LGHNA, CDR2 YNFKEQ. Trimming cost V 0 bases and J 4 bases, with 13 bases left between them. The CDR3 sequence is 15 residues long. The CDR3 is CASSQEEDSLYEQYF. Written as DNA, the CDR3 is TGTGCCAGCAGCCAAGAGGAGGACTCCCTTTACGAGCAGTACTTC.

In its sample, this clonotype was seen many times. The V gene is TRBV2, the J gene TRBJ2-3; D ambiguous. With 7 bases removed from V and 1 base from J, the gap between germline ends came to 9 bases. Germline V gene sequence: CDR1 SNHLY, CDR2 FYNNEI. The CDR3 spans 13 residues. The CDR3 loop reads CASTQQGTDTQYF. CDR3 sequence (DNA): TGTGCCAGCACCCAGCAAGGCACAGATACGCAGTATTTT.

This sequence joins TRBV5-6 and TRBJ2-3; no reliable D call. The CDR3 covers 16 residues. CDR1 SGHDT and CDR2 YYEEEE come from the germline V gene. V dropped 0 bases and J dropped 3 bases, with 14 bases sitting between them. The CDR3: CASSLAQRESTDTQYF. CDR3 bases: TGTGCCAGCAGCTTGGCTCAGAGAGAATCAACAGATACGCAGTATTTT.